This T cell receptor beta chain comes out of a study of blood T cell repertoires in COVID-19. Study background: Samples came from the United States, Italy and Spain, spanning acute and convalescent COVID-19. PBMCs, B-cell-depleted T cells, or T cells were the source of the cDNA or gDNA that made up the material.

This clone has more than one count but fewer than ten. Authors' analysis steps: Estimation of nucleated cell counts was performed using reference gene primer amplification. The data were produced by immunoSEQ multiplex PCR, yet TCRdb's version contains in-frame clones alone and is incomplete. V, J and clone size derive from that table, while D and trimming were established from the DNA sequence. The sample records about 74,000 clones, almost 85% being singletons. J lost 6 bases, V lost 2 bases, and 10 bases had no gene match. The CDR3 has 15 residues. Germline V CDR1 and CDR2: SGHTA, FQGTGA. Source material: peripheral blood. The chain couples TRBV7-3 to TRBJ2-7, with 7 positions matching TRBD1. The origin of this receptor is a man in his 70s with acute or convalescent COVID-19. The CDR3 nucleotides are TGTGCCAGCAGCTTAGGGACAGCCGGAGTAGGCGAGCAGTACTTC. It translates to CASSLGTAGVGEQYF.